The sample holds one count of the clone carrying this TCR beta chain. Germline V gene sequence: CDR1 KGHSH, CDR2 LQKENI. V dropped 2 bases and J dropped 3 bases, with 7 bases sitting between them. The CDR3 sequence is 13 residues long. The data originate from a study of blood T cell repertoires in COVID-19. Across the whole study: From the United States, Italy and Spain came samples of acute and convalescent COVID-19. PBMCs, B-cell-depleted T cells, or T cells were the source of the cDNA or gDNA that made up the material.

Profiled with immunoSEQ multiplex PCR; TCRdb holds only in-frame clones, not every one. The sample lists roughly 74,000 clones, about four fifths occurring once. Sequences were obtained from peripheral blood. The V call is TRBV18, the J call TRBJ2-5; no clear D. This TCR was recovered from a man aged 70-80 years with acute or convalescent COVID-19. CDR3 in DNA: TGTGCCAGCTCACCAATTACAGAAGAGACCCAGTACTTC. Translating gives CASSPITEETQYF. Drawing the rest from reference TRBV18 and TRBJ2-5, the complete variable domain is NAGVMQNPRHLVRRRGQEARLRCSPMKGHSHVYWYRQLPEEGLKFMVYLQKENIIDESGMPKERFSAEFPKEGPSILRIQQVVRGDSAAYFCASSPITEETQYFGPGTRLLVL.